The text below deals with one T cell receptor beta chain. Its target is unknown. Using immunoSEQ multiplex PCR, the repertoire was profiled, and TCRdb retains in-frame clones only, with some absent. The repertoire holds more than 2 million clones, with 93% as singletons. The data derive from a study of shared clonotypes between healthy human individuals. Only CD45RO-negative cells positively selected for CCR7 counted as naive CD8 cells, so terminally differentiated effector memory CD45RA+ cells were excluded. This CDR3 has 13 amino acids. Losses at the gene ends were 2 bases for V and 5 bases for J; bases not matched to a gene: 0. Germline V gene data show CDR1 as ENHRY and CDR2 as SYGVKD. Study-wide findings and caveats: Investigators expected sequencing depth to affect clonotype sharing among donors. Specimens sampled were limited to blood, with tissue repertoires likely differing.

The rearrangement joins TRBV10-3 to TRBJ2-1, with 7 bases matching TRBD1. The sequenced sample consisted of naive CD8+ T cells from PBMCs. The clonotype was recovered from a man aged 18 to 35 in good health. Some clones in this sample may be carry-over from other donors' samples. The DNA of the CDR3 is TGTGCCATCAGTGAGGACAGGGACAATGAGCAGTTCTTC. Translation gives CAISEDRDNEQFF.